This TCR beta chain was retrieved from a study of blood T cell repertoires in COVID-19 (TCRdb year 2020). About the investigation overall: Collaborator samples came from the United States, Italy and Spain and covered acute and convalescent phases of COVID-19. Samples came from the ongoing ImmuneRACE study (first 160 participants) plus 1,254 subjects from 6 global collaborators. The repertoires were made available in a free public database intended to serve as a resource for research on the immune response to SARS-CoV-2. The prospective study material was composed of cDNA or gDNA derived from T cells, B-cell-depleted T cells, or PBMCs. The dataset comprised deeply sampled blood TCRbeta repertoires from subjects exposed to, actively infected with, or recovered from COVID-19. HLA class I and class II types, where available, came from metadata supplied by the sample provider rather than from assay-based typing. A de-identified subject ID, COVID-19 status, age in years and sex were almost always included in the sample metadata.

Findings and caveats that apply to the study as a whole: The quantity of clinical and demographic metadata differed by source and by participant and was supplied without curation.

From the germline V gene, CDR1 is LGHNA and CDR2 is YNFKEQ. Spanning cysteine to phenylalanine, the CDR3 consists of 16 amino acids. The read is trimmed to its CDR3 DNA, 48 bases read in frame from base 1. Trimming removed 4 bases from V and 3 bases from J; the gene matches leave 9 bases unexplained. Of note for this clone: Its antigen is unknown. No quality values exist for individual bases; no much larger clone is one base distant.

Whole blood was collected in K2EDTA tubes by collaborating institutions according to the institutions' own protocols. Collaborator samples were shipped for TCRbeta analysis as frozen whole blood, isolated PBMCs, or DNA extracted from either sample type. TCRbeta CDR3 regions were amplified from genomic DNA by means of the immunoSEQ Assay, a bias-controlled multiplex PCR. As for the original processing: Nucleated cell counts per sample were estimated from amplification of reference gene primers within the assay. Sequence reads were collapsed and filtered to measure the absolute abundance of every unique TCRbeta CDR3 rearrangement. For each sample, productive Simpson clonality was calculated by taking the square root of Simpson's diversity index across productive rearrangements. This is the immuneACCESS table as TCRdb keeps it, with only in-frame sequences that have V and J called. A part of the clones is gone; compared with another copy, unresolved V genes explain less than half, and the rest is unexplained. V, J and clone size reflect that table, while D and trimming were determined from the DNA. The sample table records 150,000 to 200,000 clones; under 90% of these occur just once. Around 7% of the sample is taken by the ten largest.

The V and J genes are TRBV4-2 and TRBJ2-1, and TRBD2 matches 7 of the central bases. The source is a man aged 35 to 55 with acute or convalescent COVID-19. What was sequenced was peripheral blood. The CDR3 protein sequence reads: CASSRRTSGVYNEQFF. The DNA reads as follows: TGTGCCAGCAGCCGCCGGACCAGCGGGGTCTACAATGAGCAGTTCTTC.